A selection of T cell receptor beta chains follows, all from one sample in a study of CD8 T cells in ankylosing spondylitis. Each CDR3 protein gets one entry after TCRdb re-called the 5' RACE reads with MiXCR. The table records roughly 180,000 distinct CDR3 sequences, more than 9% of them present only once. Sequences were obtained from blood, either unsorted or a sorted T cell fraction (not recorded which). These receptors came from a male donor with ankylosing spondylitis or in good health (not recorded which). The CDR3 runs from the conserved cysteine through the conserved F or W. The D gene is left open where the match is weak. Clone size appears in some rows only: once, few, many, or a class for an expanded clone.

j_call	d_call	v_call	clone_size	cdr3_aa	cdr3_nt
TRBJ2-2	-	TRBV5-4	-	CASSLEWGTGELFF	TGTGCCAGCAGCTTGGAGTGGGGGACCGGGGAGCTGTTTTTT
TRBJ1-1	-	TRBV20-1	many	CSADRGRDTEAFF	TGCAGTGCCGACCGGGGTAGGGACACTGAAGCTTTCTTT
TRBJ2-5	-	TRBV12-3/TRBV12-4	many	CASSFVARETQYF	TGTGCCAGCAGTTTTGTCGCACGGGAGACCCAGTACTTC
TRBJ2-6	-	TRBV7-8	-	CAGSLEGFGANVLTF	TGTGCCGGCAGCTTAGAAGGGTTTGGGGCCAACGTCCTGACTTTC
TRBJ2-1	TRBD2	TRBV6-1	many	CASSDPRTSGGRHNEQFF	TGTGCCAGCAGTGACCCCCGGACTAGCGGGGGAAGGCACAATGAGCAGTTCTTC
TRBJ1-3	-	TRBV12-3/TRBV12-4	-	CASSLGTGNTIYF	TGTGCCAGCAGTTTAGGGACTGGAAACACCATATATTTT
TRBJ2-1	TRBD2	TRBV11-2	many	CASSFDLDRGSGRALGGNEQFF	TGTGCCAGCAGCTTCGACCTAGACCGGGGGAGCGGGAGGGCCCTCGGTGGAAATGAGCAGTTCTTC
TRBJ2-1	-	TRBV19	-	CASKDGYSSYNEQFF	TGTGCCAGTAAAGACGGTTATAGCTCCTACAATGAGCAGTTCTTC
TRBJ1-4	-	TRBV25-1	many	CASSDQDGRGNEKLFF	TGTGCCAGCAGTGACCAGGACGGGAGGGGAAATGAAAAACTGTTTTTT
TRBJ2-1	TRBD2	TRBV19	-	CASSTGGNEQFF	TGTGCCAGTAGTACGGGAGGCAATGAGCAGTTCTTC
TRBJ2-7	-	TRBV7-9	-	CASSSGDEQYF	TGTGCCAGCAGCTCCGGGGACGAGCAGTACTTC
TRBJ2-5	TRBD2	TRBV20-1	many	CSAPRGGQETQYF	TGCAGTGCTCCCCGGGGGGGGCAAGAGACCCAGTACTTC
TRBJ2-7	TRBD2	TRBV4-1	-	CASSQGTSLYEQYF	TGCGCCAGCAGCCAAGGGACTAGTCTCTACGAGCAGTACTTC
TRBJ1-4	-	TRBV5-1	many	CASSFRNGEKLFF	TGCGCCAGCAGCTTTAGAAACGGTGAAAAACTGTTTTTT
TRBJ1-5	-	TRBV11-2	few	CASSLDSGNQPQHF	TGTGCCAGCAGCTTAGATTCTGGGAATCAGCCCCAGCATTTT
TRBJ2-3	TRBD2	TRBV10-3	few	CAISEAGTSGTDTQYF	TGTGCCATCAGTGAGGCCGGGACTAGCGGCACAGATACGCAGTATTTT
TRBJ2-1	TRBD2	TRBV20-1	many	CSARATSGIYNEQFF	TGCAGTGCTAGAGCCACTAGCGGGATCTACAATGAGCAGTTCTTC
TRBJ1-3	-	TRBV5-1	many	CASSSGPRSGNTIYF	TGCGCCAGCAGCTCGGGTCCTCGAAGTGGAAACACCATATATTTT
TRBJ1-3	-	TRBV29-1	-	CSVVAVGNTIYF	TGCAGCGTTGTGGCAGTCGGAAACACCATATATTTT
TRBJ1-2	-	TRBV14	many	CASSQDRRFRGYTF	TGTGCCAGCAGCCAAGATCGGAGGTTTCGGGGCTACACCTTC
TRBJ2-5	-	TRBV3-1	many	CASSRRTFEETQYF	TGTGCCAGCAGCCGGCGGACTTTCGAAGAGACCCAGTACTTC
TRBJ2-3	-	TRBV25-1	-	CASSDPPRGGGTDTQYF	TGTGCCAGCAGTGACCCTCCCCGGGGAGGGGGAACAGATACGCAGTATTTT
TRBJ2-7	-	TRBV29-1	-	CSARDGTYEQYF	TGCAGCGCTCGGGACGGTACCTACGAGCAGTACTTC
TRBJ2-1	TRBD2	TRBV6-5	many	CASSYPSGRTSYNEQFF	TGTGCCAGCAGTTACCCTAGCGGGAGGACTTCCTACAATGAGCAGTTCTTC
TRBJ2-3	-	TRBV10-1	many	CASSESIWNQDTQYF	TGCGCCAGCAGTGAGTCGATCTGGAACCAGGATACGCAGTATTTT
TRBJ1-1	-	TRBV27	many	CASSFTRVNTEAFF	TGTGCCAGCAGTTTCACCAGGGTGAACACTGAAGCTTTCTTT
TRBJ2-3	TRBD2	TRBV7-8	few	CASSSYRLAGATDTQYF	TGTGCCAGCAGCTCCTACCGACTAGCGGGAGCCACAGATACGCAGTATTTT
TRBJ2-5	TRBD2	TRBV3-1	many	CASISGTSGGSQETQYF	TGTGCCAGCATCTCCGGGACTAGCGGGGGTTCCCAAGAGACCCAGTACTTC
TRBJ2-3	-	TRBV7-9	many	CASSRSTTTTNTQYF	TGTGCCAGCAGCCGAAGCACAACAACAACAAATACGCAGTATTTT
TRBJ1-6	-	TRBV20-1	few	CSALFPTSPGTYNSPLHF	TGCAGTGCTCTGTTTCCGACAAGTCCGGGGACCTATAATTCACCCCTCCACTTT